The TCR beta chain described here comes from a study of CD4+ T cells in melanoma. General observations from the study: In melanoma, neoantigen-specific CD4+ T cells reportedly differed in differentiation state. CD8+ T cell, macrophage and B cell function reportedly correlated with neoantigen-specific CD4+ T cells.

Clones were sequenced by immunoSEQ multiplex PCR, and TCRdb holds only the in-frame ones, with some missing. The data contain 15,000 or so clones, about 64% of them singletons. CDR1 SEHNR and CDR2 FQNEAQ come from the germline V gene (reference sequence). CDR3 length: 13 amino acids. Trimming removed 2 bases at V and 2 bases at J, with 6 bases between. With regard to this clone: Its antigen is undetermined.

The chain has TRBV7-9 and TRBJ1-1; D not resolved. The sequenced material came from cells from a culture (not recorded whether cultured in vitro). The TCR comes from a human donor with melanoma. The CDR3 protein is CASSLSHNTEAFF. The CDR3 nucleotides read TGTGCCAGCAGCTTATCACATAACACTGAAGCTTTCTTT.